A single sample gave rise to the 8 T cell receptor beta chains below, sequenced in a study of blood T cell repertoires in COVID-19. TCRdb's copy holds only in-frame clones and misses some; the assay was immunoSEQ multiplex PCR. Of about 200,000 clones detected, 86% appear once; the ten largest clones hold approximately 5%. The sequenced sample was PBMCs or T cells enriched from blood (not recorded which). Receptors were obtained from a man aged 35-49 years with acute COVID-19.

The chain uses TRBV3-1 (or the pseudogene TRBV3-2) and TRBJ2-2; D uncertain. V lost 7 bases to trimming and J lost 3 bases, with 15 bases between them. The CDR3 contains 15 residues. The V gene's germline CDR1 is LGHDT and CDR2 YNNKEL (reference sequence). CDR3 in DNA: TGTGCCAGCATTGTTACTGTCAACTACACCGGGGAGCTGTTTTTT. Translation: CASIVTVNYTGELFF.

The rearrangement uses TRBV7-9 and TRBJ2-1, with D unresolved. The CDR3 runs 14 residues. Trimming removed 2 bases at V and 9 bases at J, with 14 bases between. Germline V gene lookup returns CDR1 SEHNR and CDR2 FQNEAQ (reference sequence). CDR3 region: CASSLKALPIEQFF. DNA for the CDR3: TGTGCCAGCAGCTTAAAAGCGTTACCGATTGAGCAGTTCTTC.

In nucleotides, the CDR3 is TGTGCCAGCAGGGGGTCGGCCGGACAGGGCAGGTGGGATACGTCACCCCTCCACTTT. Residues: CASRGSAGQGRWDTSPLHF. The chain has TRBV6-4 and TRBJ1-6; 8 nucleotides agree with TRBD1. V gave up 6 bases and J gave up 10 bases; unmatched junction bases: 23. This CDR3 has 19 residues. Germline CDR1 MRHNA, CDR2 SNTAGT.

This chain joins TRBV29-1 and TRBJ1-3; D possibly corresponds to TRBD1 (6 bases). Germline V gene sequence: CDR1 SQVTM, CDR2 ANQGSEA. Trimming removed 5 bases from V and 0 bases from J, with 14 bases in between. The CDR3 covers 15 residues. CDR3 sequence: CSVRGGDTSGNTIYF. The DNA for the CDR3 is TGCAGCGTTCGGGGGGGGGACACCTCTGGAAACACCATATATTTT.

The V call is TRBV18, the J call TRBJ2-1; 12 bases align to TRBD1. V gave up 3 bases and J gave up 10 bases; unmatched junction bases: 10. Germline assignment: CDR1 KGHSH and CDR2 LQKENI. The CDR3 contains 16 residues. In nucleotides, the CDR3 is TGTGCCAGCTCACCGGGGACAGGGGGCATGTCGGGAGAGCAGTTCTTC. Encoded protein: CASSPGTGGMSGEQFF.

This clone appeared a single time. This sequence joins TRBV30 and TRBJ1-4; D possibly corresponds to TRBD1 (6 bases). The CDR3 length is 14 residues. V was cut by 3 bases and J by 5 bases, with 13 bases left in between. Germline V CDR1 and CDR2: GTSNPN, SVGIG (reference sequence). The CDR3 spells CAWSLDSHNEKLFF. DNA of the CDR3: TGTGCCTGGAGCCTGGACAGCCACAATGAAAAACTGTTTTTT.

The chain carries TRBV28 and TRBJ1-2, with D tentatively TRBD1 (6 bases). V was shortened by 11 bases and J by 6 bases, with 13 bases between the two germline ends. The CDR3 is 11 amino acids. Germline-derived CDR1 and CDR2 are MDHEN and SYDVKM. The CDR3, as DNA: TGTGCCGGTGGCCACAGGGATGGCTACACCTTC. Its translation is CAGGHRDGYTF.

The chain employs TRBV27 and TRBJ1-6; a weak D match, TRBD1 (5 bases). Looked up from germline, CDR1 is MNHEY and CDR2 is SMNVEV (reference sequence). The CDR3 runs to 14 residues. V was shortened by 4 bases and J by 5 bases, with 9 bases between the two germline ends. The DNA of the CDR3 is TGTGCCAGCAGTTCAGGGTATAATAATTCACCCCTCCACTTT. It translates to CASSSGYNNSPLHF.